Here is one T cell receptor (beta chain) with its context. The entry originates in a study of shared clonotypes between healthy human individuals. Assay used: immunoSEQ multiplex PCR; TCRdb lists only in-frame clones, some missing. The sample lists some 790,000 clones, over 55% seen once, with 1.8% in the top ten. V lost 1 base, J lost 6 bases, and 20 bases lay in between. The germline gives CDR1 SGHAT, CDR2 FQNNGV. The CDR3 is 17 amino acids. This receptor was identified in a woman aged 25 to 45 in good health. Sequenced: memory CD4+ T cells sorted from blood. Subset reported: CD45RA-negative fraction. The chain couples TRBV11-2 to TRBJ2-3; D not resolved. CDR3 DNA: TGTGCCAGCAGCTTAGTTTGTGTGTCCCTCCCCCCTGATACGCAGTATTTT. Translated: CASSLVCVSLPPDTQYF.